This TCR beta chain was found in a study of blood T cell repertoires in COVID-19. Study overall: The United States, Italy and Spain supplied acute and convalescent COVID-19 samples. PBMCs, B-cell-depleted T cells, or T cells were the source of the cDNA or gDNA that made up the material.

This clone was found once. Per the study methods: Reference gene primer amplification yielded estimated nucleated cell counts. Here immunoSEQ multiplex PCR was the method, and the copy in TCRdb shows in-frame clones only, minus some. V, J and clone size derive from that table, while D and trimming were established from the DNA sequence. The sample includes more than 85,000 clones, roughly nine tenths of them seen just once. Germline V CDR1 and CDR2: LGHDT, YNNKEL (reference sequence). This CDR3 region has 17 residues. V lost 1 base and J 4 bases, leaving 19 bases between the germline ends. The sample consisted of peripheral blood. The V call is TRBV3-1 (or the pseudogene TRBV3-2), the J call TRBJ1-1; tentative D call: TRBD1 (5 bases). The TCR sequence derives from a man between 65 and 79 years old with acute or convalescent COVID-19. For the CDR3, the DNA is TGTGCCAGCAGCCAAGGGCAGGGCGGTTTCAGTGGCACTGAAGCTTTCTTT. Translated, it gives CASSQGQGGFSGTEAFF.